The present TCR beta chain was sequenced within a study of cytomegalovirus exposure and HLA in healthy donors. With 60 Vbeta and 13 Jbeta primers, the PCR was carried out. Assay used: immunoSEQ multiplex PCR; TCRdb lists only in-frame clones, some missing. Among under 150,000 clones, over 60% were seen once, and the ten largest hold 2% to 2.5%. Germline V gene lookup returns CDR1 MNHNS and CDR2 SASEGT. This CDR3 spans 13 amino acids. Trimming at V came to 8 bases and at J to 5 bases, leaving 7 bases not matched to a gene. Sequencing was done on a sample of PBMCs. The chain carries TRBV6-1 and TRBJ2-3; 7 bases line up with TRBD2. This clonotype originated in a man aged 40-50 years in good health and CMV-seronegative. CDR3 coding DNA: TGTGCCAGCTTAGCGGGTAGCGTAGATACGCAGTATTTT. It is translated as CASLAGSVDTQYF.